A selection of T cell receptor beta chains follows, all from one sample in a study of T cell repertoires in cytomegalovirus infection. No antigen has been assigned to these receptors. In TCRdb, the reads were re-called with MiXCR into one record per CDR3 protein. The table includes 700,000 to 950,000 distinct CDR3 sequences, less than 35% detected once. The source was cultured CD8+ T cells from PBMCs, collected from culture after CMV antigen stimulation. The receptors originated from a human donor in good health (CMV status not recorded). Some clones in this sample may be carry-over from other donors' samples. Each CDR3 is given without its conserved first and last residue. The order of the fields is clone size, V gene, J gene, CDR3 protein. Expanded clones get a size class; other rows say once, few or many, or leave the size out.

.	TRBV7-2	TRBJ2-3	VSARLGATDTQY
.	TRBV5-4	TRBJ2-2	ASSLTGGHAGELF
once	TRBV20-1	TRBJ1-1	SAEEIGQFPSTEAF
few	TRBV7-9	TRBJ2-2	ASSLITYLNRGNTGELF
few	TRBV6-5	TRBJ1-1	ASSYFLPGHHMNTEAF
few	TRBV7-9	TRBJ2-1	ASSSRVFEQF
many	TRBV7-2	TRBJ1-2	ASSLYSANYGYT
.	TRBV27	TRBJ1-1	ASSRVRSTEAF
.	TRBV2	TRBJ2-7	ATQAYEQY
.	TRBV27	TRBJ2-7	ASSRQGAYEQY
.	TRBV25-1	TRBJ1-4	ASSDRDRGQEKLF
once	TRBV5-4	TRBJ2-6	ANSSSGANVLT
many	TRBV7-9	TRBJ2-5	ASSLDRSETQY
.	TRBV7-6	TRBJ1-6	ASSLAPGELNSPLH
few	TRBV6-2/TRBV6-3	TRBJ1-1	ASSYPGQKNTEAF
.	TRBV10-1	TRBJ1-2	ASRYGYT
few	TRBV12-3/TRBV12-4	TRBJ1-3	ASSSRVTGNTIY
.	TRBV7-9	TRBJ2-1	ASSASGTGGEQF
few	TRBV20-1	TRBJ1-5	SAREAGGNQPQH
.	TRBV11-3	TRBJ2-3	ASSLAGGRGWTDTQY
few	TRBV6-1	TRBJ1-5	ASSELTGAGQPQH
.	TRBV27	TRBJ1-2	ASSPGLRGRNGYT
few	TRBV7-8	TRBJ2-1	ASSLTLPGEQF
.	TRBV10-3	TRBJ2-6	AISGTGARSLGANVLT
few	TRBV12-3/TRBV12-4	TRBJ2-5	ASSTEDREETQY
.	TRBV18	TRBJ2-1	ASSPGAGGRGYNEQF
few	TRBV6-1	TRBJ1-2	ASWGSGYT
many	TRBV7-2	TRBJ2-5	ASSLFRVETQY
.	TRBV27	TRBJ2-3	ASSLYRVRTDTQY
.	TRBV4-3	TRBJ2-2	ASSHPTPGPGELF
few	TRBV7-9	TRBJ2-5	ASRDSSGEQETQY
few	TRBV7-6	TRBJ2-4	ASSPGLPSEHIQY
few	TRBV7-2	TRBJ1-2	ASSLDPVAANYGYT
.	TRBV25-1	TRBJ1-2	ASSGRSYYGYT
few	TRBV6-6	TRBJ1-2	ASSYSTGDAYGYT
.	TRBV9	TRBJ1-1	ASSDRREDMNTEAF
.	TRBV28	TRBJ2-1	ASSFAGVEQF
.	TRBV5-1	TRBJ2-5	ASSLEPWTYQETQY
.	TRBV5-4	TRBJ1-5	ASSLWRSDQPQH
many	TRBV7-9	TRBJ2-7	ASSQGSSYEQY
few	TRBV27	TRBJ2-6	ASSPQGANVLT
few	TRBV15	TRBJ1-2	ATSRGTSLNYGYT
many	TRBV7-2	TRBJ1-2	ASSRSGAIYGYT
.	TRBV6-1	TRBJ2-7	ASSEPVGGSYEQY
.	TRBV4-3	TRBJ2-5	ASSQDSGGTETQY
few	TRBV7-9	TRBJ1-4	ASSHPVDDEKLF
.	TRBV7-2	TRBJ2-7	ASSSPGEREQY
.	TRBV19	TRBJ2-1	ASSIGGARRNEQF
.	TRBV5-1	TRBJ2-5	ASSLVGGSGETQY
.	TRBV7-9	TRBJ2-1	ASSSGGQGRL
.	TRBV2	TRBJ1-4	ASLGRAKLF
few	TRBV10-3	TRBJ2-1	AISEFPYRHEQF
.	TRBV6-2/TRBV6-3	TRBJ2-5	ASSYAGQGETQY